This T cell receptor beta chain was obtained from a study of T cells in Graves' hyperthyroidism and ophthalmopathy. This clonotype occurred many times. The CDR3 loop spans 15 amino acids. With 0 bases clipped from V and 8 bases from J, the junction kept 6 bases outside the gene matches. CDR1 is SEHNR, CDR2 FQNEAQ, per germline (reference sequence). The investigators amplified TCR beta CDR3 regions from RNA transcripts. Carried out on the TCR CDR3, a first-round RT-PCR used the HTBI primer set. TCRdb re-analysed the multiplex PCR reads in MiXCR, keeping a single row per CDR3 protein. The sample has about 400,000 distinct CDR3 sequences, about 13% seen once.

This TCR was sampled from a young woman with Graves' hyperthyroidism. Source material: blood. This chain joins TRBV7-9 and TRBJ1-1, with 10 bases that match TRBD1. The CDR3 nucleotides read TGTGCCAGCAGCTTAGCGACAGGGGGCAACGCGGAAGCTTTCTTT. As protein: CASSLATGGNAEAFF.